The present TCR beta chain was sequenced within a study of post-analysis software for immune sequencing data. Study conclusions and caveats: Five TRBV segments, including TRBV5-6, TRBV5-1 and TRBV20-1, were more frequent in patients than controls.

This clonotype has just a few counts. Its antigen remains unknown. Researchers reported that TCR beta cDNA libraries carried unique molecular identifiers. Using its own MiXCR run on the PCR reads, TCRdb lists one record per CDR3 protein. The sample lists about 540,000 distinct CDR3 sequences, around a third seen once, with approximately 6% in the top ten. Germline V lookup: CDR1 DFQATT, CDR2 SNEGSKA (reference sequence). The V end was cut by 5 bases, the J end by 6 bases, with 20 bases between. The CDR3 extends over 15 amino acids. The sequenced sample consisted of blood. This sequence was found in a girl aged 2-17 years with multiple sclerosis. This chain joins TRBV20-1 and TRBJ1-5, with D possibly TRBD1 on 6 matching bases. Here the CDR3 reads CSASPTGGEGQPQHF. Here the CDR3 DNA reads TGCAGTGCTTCCCCGACTGGGGGCGAAGGTCAGCCCCAGCATTTT.